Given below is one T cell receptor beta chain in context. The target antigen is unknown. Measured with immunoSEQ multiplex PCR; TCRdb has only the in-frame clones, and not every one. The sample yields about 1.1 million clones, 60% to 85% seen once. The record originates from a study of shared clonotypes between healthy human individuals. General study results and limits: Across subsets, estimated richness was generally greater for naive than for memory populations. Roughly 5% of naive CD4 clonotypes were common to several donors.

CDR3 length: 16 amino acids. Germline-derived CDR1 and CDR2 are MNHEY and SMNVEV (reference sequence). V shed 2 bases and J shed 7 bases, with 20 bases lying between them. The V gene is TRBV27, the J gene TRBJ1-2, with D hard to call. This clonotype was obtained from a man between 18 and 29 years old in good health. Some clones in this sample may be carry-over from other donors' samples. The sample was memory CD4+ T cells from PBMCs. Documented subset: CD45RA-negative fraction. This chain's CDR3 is CASSLILTPDAGGYTF. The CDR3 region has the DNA TGTGCCAGCAGTTTAATTTTGACTCCCGATGCGGGTGGCTACACCTTC.